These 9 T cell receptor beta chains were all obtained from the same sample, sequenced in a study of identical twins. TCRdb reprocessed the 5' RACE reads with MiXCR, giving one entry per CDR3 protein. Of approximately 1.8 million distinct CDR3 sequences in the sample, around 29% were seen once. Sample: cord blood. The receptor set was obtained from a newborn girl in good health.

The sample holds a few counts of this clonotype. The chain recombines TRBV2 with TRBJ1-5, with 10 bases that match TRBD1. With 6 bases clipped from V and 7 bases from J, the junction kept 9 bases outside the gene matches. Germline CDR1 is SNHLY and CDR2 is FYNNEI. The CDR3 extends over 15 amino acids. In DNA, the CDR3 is TGTGCCAGCAGACCCGACAGGGGGCTGGGGCAGCCCCAGCATTTT. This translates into CASRPDRGLGQPQHF.

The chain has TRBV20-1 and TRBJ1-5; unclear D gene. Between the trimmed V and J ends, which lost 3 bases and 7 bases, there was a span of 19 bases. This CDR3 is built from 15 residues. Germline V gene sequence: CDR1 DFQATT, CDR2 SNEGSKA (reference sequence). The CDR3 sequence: CSASRAGRRGQPQHF. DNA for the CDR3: TGCAGTGCTAGTCGGGCCGGCAGGCGGGGACAGCCCCAGCATTTT.

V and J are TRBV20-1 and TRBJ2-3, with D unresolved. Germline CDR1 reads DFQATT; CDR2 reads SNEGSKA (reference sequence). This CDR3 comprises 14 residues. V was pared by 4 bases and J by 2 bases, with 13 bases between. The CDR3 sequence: CSAKVTEHTDTQYF. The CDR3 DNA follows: TGCAGTGCTAAGGTCACAGAACACACAGATACGCAGTATTTT.

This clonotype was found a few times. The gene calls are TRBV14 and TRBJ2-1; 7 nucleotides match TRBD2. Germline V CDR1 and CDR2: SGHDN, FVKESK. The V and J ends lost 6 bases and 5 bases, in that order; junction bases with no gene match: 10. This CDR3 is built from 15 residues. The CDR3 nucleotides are TGTGCCAGCAGAGGCCTAGCGGACAACCACAATGAGCAGTTCTTC. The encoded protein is CASRGLADNHNEQFF.

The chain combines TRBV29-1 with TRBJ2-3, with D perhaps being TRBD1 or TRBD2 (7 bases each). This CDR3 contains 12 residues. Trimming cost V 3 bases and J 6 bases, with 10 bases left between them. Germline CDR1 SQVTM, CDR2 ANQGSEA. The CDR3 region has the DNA TGCAGCGTTGACAGGGGGGGGGATACGCAGTATTTT. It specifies CSVDRGGDTQYF.

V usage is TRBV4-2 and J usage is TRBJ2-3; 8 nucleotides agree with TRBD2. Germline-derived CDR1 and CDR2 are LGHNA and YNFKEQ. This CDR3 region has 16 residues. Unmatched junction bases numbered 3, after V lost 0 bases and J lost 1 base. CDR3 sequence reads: CASSQDGRGGTDTQYF. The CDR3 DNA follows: TGTGCCAGCAGCCAAGACGGGCGGGGGGGCACAGATACGCAGTATTTT.

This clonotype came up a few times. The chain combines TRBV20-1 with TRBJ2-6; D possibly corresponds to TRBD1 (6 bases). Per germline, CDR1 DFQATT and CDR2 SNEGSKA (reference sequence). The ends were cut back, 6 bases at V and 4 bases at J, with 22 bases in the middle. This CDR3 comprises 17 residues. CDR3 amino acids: CSAQGIFGSSGANVLTF. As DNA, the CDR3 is TGCAGTGCCCAGGGGATTTTTGGCTCATCGGGGGCCAACGTCCTGACTTTC.

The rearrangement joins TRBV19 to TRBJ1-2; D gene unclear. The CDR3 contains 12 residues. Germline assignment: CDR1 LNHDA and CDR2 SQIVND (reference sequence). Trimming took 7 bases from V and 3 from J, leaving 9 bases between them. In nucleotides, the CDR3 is TGTGCCAGTAATCCGGGCTACTATGGCTACACCTTC. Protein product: CASNPGYYGYTF.

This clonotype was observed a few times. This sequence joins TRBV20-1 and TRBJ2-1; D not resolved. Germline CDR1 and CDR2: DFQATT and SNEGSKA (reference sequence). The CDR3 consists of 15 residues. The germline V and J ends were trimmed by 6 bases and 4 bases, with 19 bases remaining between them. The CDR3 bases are TGCAGTGCCCTCGCGCTGCCGTATCAATACAATGAGCAGTTCTTC. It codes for CSALALPYQYNEQFF.